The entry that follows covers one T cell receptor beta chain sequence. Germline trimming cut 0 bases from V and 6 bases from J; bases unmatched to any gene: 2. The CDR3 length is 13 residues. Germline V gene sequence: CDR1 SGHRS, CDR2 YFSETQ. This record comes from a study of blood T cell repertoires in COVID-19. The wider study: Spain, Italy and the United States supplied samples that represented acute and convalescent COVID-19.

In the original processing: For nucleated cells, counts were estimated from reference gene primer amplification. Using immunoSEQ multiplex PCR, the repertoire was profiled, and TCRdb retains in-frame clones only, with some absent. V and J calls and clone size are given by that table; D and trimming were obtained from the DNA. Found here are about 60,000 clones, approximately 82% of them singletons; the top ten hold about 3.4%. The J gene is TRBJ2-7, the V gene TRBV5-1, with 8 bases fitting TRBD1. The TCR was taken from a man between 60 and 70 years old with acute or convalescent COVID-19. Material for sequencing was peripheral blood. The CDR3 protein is CASSLGTGTEQYF. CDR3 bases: TGCGCCAGCAGCTTGGGGACAGGGACCGAGCAGTACTTC.